This T cell receptor beta chain was obtained from a study of blood T cell repertoires in COVID-19. In the study overall: COVID-19 samples, acute and convalescent, were from the United States, Italy and Spain. T cells, B-cell-depleted T cells, or PBMCs provided the cDNA or gDNA that served as material.

The table came from immunoSEQ multiplex PCR; TCRdb's copy has only in-frame clones and leaves some out. The sample consists of tens of thousands of clones, approximately 88% of them appearing once. Seattle patients were enrolled during active infection and followed longitudinally. The sequence was obtained from a man in his thirties or forties with COVID-19, enrolled during active disease. Specimen: peripheral blood.

CDR3 sequence reads: CASTSDRGNSYNEQFF. In DNA form, the CDR3 reads TGTGCCAGCACCTCGGACAGGGGGAACTCCTACAATGAGCAGTTCTTC. The chain employs TRBV13 and TRBJ2-1; TRBD1 agrees at 10 bases. The CDR3 is 16 amino acids. Trimming removed 7 bases from V and 0 bases from J; junction bases left unmatched: 6. Per the germline V gene, CDR1 is PRHDT and CDR2 is FYEKMQ (reference sequence).